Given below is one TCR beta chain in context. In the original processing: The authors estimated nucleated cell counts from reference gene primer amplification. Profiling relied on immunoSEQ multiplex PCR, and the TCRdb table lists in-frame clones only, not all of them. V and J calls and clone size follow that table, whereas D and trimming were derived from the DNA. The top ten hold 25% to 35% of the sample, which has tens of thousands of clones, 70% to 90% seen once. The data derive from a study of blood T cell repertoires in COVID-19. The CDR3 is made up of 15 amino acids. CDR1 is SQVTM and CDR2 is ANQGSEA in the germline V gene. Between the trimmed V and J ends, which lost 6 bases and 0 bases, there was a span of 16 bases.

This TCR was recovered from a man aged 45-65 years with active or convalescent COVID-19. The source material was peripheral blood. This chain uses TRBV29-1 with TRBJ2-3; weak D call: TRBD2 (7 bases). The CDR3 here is CSVAGHITSTDTQYF. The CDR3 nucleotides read TGCAGCGTAGCGGGACATATTACTAGCACAGATACGCAGTATTTT.